This T cell receptor beta chain was captured in a study of CD8+CD57+ T cells in acquired aplastic anemia. Study overall: The study obtained an average of 3.2 ug of DNA from sorted CD4+ and CD8+ cells. Read counts for CD4+ cells (from healthy donors) averaged approximately 11 million.

This CDR3 spans 13 amino acids. Per germline, CDR1 SEHNR and CDR2 FQNEAQ (reference sequence). Trimming removed 6 bases from V and 1 base from J, with 9 bases in between. On this clonotype: Its antigen remains unknown.

Study-wide results and caveats: Twenty-nine CD8+ CDR3 sequences were shared between patients and controls. CD8+ Simpson's diversity did not differ significantly between patients and controls.

Genomic DNA constituted the template upon which TCR beta VDJ and CDR3 profiling was performed. MiXCR, run by TCRdb on the reads, gives a single entry per CDR3 protein. The sample gives about 170,000 distinct CDR3 sequences, approximately 40% of which show up once; 1.1% is in the top ten. Specimen: sorted CD4+, CD8+, or CD8+CD57+ T cells (not recorded which) from PBMCs. V is TRBV7-9 and J is TRBJ1-2; no reliable D call. The clonotype originates from a human donor in good health. CDR3 region: CASSPTFNYGYTF. CDR3 bases: TGTGCCAGCAGTCCTACATTTAACTATGGCTACACCTTC.